Following are 30 T cell receptor beta chains from one sample sequenced in a study of a mutant IDH1 vaccine in newly diagnosed glioma. Time point described: baseline, week 1 (first vaccination visit). Specified treatment: pre-vaccination baseline after standard-of-care therapy. Using immunoSEQ multiplex PCR, the repertoire was profiled, and TCRdb retains in-frame clones only, with some absent. The sample consists of about 51,000 clones, around three quarters of them appearing once. The source material was PBMCs, sampled from a glioma patient treated with radiotherapy, temozolomide or both. The receptors shown here come from a woman between 40 and 50 years old with glioma.

This clone occurred a few times. The chain carries TRBV2 and TRBJ1-5; tentative D call: TRBD1 (5 bases). This CDR3 has 16 residues. The ends were cut back, 8 bases at V and 1 base at J, with 18 bases in the middle. CDR1 is SNHLY, CDR2 FYNNEI, per germline. Here the CDR3 DNA reads TGTGCCAGCGAAAAAACTCGGGGGTCGAGCAATCAGCCCCAGCATTTT. Amino acids: CASEKTRGSSNQPQHF.

The chain employs TRBV5-5 and TRBJ1-5; D is perhaps TRBD1 (5 bases). Germline V CDR1 and CDR2: SGHKS, YYEKEE (reference sequence). Between the trimmed V and J ends, which lost 4 bases and 3 bases, there was a span of 17 bases. The CDR3 runs to 16 residues. Here the CDR3 DNA reads TGTGCCAGCAGCGGCCGGGACGCAGGATCCAATCAGCCCCAGCATTTT. It specifies CASSGRDAGSNQPQHF.

This chain uses TRBV6-1 with TRBJ2-7, with a tentative D call TRBD1 (5 bases). The CDR3 loop spans 11 amino acids. V gave up 11 bases and J gave up 4 bases, with 12 bases separating them. Per germline, CDR1 MNHNS and CDR2 SASEGT. CDR3 residues: CAVLRGYEQYF. The CDR3 DNA follows: TGTGCCGTACTTAGGGGTTACGAGCAGTACTTC.

The chain has TRBV5-6 and TRBJ1-6, with a tentative D call TRBD1 (6 bases). The CDR3 totals 15 residues. Germline V gene sequence: CDR1 SGHDT, CDR2 YYEEEE. The V end lost 0 bases, the J end lost 7 bases, and 11 bases lay between the germline ends. The CDR3 nucleotides read TGTGCCAGCAGCTTGGTGACAGGCGCCAATTCACCCCTCCACTTT. Translation gives CASSLVTGANSPLHF.

The chain joins TRBV18 to TRBJ1-1; D is ambiguous. CDR1 and CDR2 (germline): KGHSH, LQKENI. The CDR3 loop spans 15 amino acids. Trimming removed 3 bases from V and 1 base from J, with 12 bases in between. CDR3 in DNA: TGTGCCAGCTCACCTCCAGTGGGAGGGAACACTGAAGCTTTCTTT. This codes for CASSPPVGGNTEAFF.

The chain combines TRBV27 with TRBJ1-4; the match to TRBD1 covers 10 bases. The germline V gene encodes CDR1 MNHEY and CDR2 SMNVEV (reference sequence). Losses at the gene ends were 5 bases for V and 8 bases for J; bases not matched to a gene: 14. The CDR3 contains 17 residues. The CDR3 region is CASSRTGTGAPREKLFF. For the CDR3, the DNA is TGTGCCAGCAGTCGAACCGGGACAGGGGCCCCGAGGGAAAAACTGTTTTTT.

V is TRBV25-1 and J is TRBJ1-6, with TRBD1 matching 9 bases. Germline V CDR1 and CDR2: MGHDK, SYGVNS. V dropped 6 bases and J dropped 4; count of bases not matched to a gene: 10. The CDR3 covers 17 residues. The CDR3 is CASRTIIGQGYNSPLHF. The CDR3 nucleotides read TGTGCCAGCAGAACTATAATCGGACAGGGGTATAATTCACCCCTCCACTTT.

The rearrangement links TRBV25-1 to TRBJ1-4, with 8 bases fitting TRBD1. Germline assignment: CDR1 MGHDK and CDR2 SYGVNS. This CDR3 has 14 amino acids. Unmatched junction bases numbered 6, after V lost 4 bases and J lost 8 bases. CDR3 in DNA: TGTGCCAGCAGTGTGTCCCGGGACAGGGAAAAACTGTTTTTT. Protein product: CASSVSRDREKLFF.

J is TRBJ2-5 and V is TRBV4-2, with 12 nucleotides matching TRBD2. This CDR3 region has 15 residues. Looked up from germline, CDR1 is LGHNA and CDR2 is YNFKEQ. V gave up 1 base and J gave up 5 bases; unmatched junction bases: 2. The CDR3 sequence: CASSQGLAGEETQYF. CDR3 bases: TGTGCCAGCAGCCAAGGACTAGCGGGGGAGGAGACCCAGTACTTC.

The chain combines TRBV5-4 with TRBJ1-6; no clear D. The CDR3 length is 13 residues. In germline, CDR1 is SGHNT, CDR2 YYREEE (reference sequence). V lost 4 bases and J lost 7, with 9 bases in between. Here the CDR3 reads CASSRETNSPLHF. DNA of the CDR3: TGTGCCAGCAGCCGGGAGACAAATTCACCCCTCCACTTT.

The chain links TRBV6-1 to TRBJ2-3; possible D gene TRBD2, 7 bases. The CDR3 has 16 amino acids. The germline V and J ends were trimmed by 2 bases and 2 bases, with 14 bases remaining between them. Germline V lookup: CDR1 MNHNS, CDR2 SASEGT. The CDR3 is CASSEIRGAFTDTQYF. CDR3 nucleotides: TGTGCCAGCAGTGAAATCCGGGGGGCCTTCACAGATACGCAGTATTTT.

V and J are TRBV7-2 and TRBJ2-1, with 10 bases lining up with TRBD1. The CDR3 contains 16 residues. With 5 bases clipped from V and 7 bases from J, the junction kept 11 bases outside the gene matches. The V gene's germline CDR1 is SGHTA and CDR2 FQGNSA. CDR3 DNA sequence: TGTGCCAGCAGCCGTACGAGACAGGGGGCGAATAATGAGCAGTTCTTC. As protein: CASSRTRQGANNEQFF.

The chain links TRBV9 to TRBJ2-3, with TRBD1 matching 8 bases. The CDR3 is made up of 17 amino acids. V was clipped by 1 base and J by 3 bases; unmatched bases: 10. Germline loops: CDR1 SGDLS, CDR2 YYNGEE. CDR3 protein: CASSVKSQGGSTDTQYF. CDR3 coding DNA: TGTGCCAGCAGCGTAAAATCACAGGGGGGAAGTACAGATACGCAGTATTTT.

The chain combines TRBV7-9 with TRBJ1-5, with 8 bases matching TRBD1. The germline V gene encodes CDR1 SEHNR and CDR2 FQNEAQ (reference sequence). The CDR3 runs 18 residues. The V and J ends lost 1 base and 1 base, in that order; junction bases with no gene match: 9. CDR3 residues: CASSLVVGTGSSNQPQHF. CDR3 sequence (DNA): TGTGCCAGCAGCTTAGTAGTGGGGACAGGCAGCAGCAATCAGCCCCAGCATTTT.

This rearrangement joins TRBV5-4 to TRBJ2-5; no reliable D call. There are 14 residues in the CDR3. Germline V gives CDR1 SGHNT, CDR2 YYREEE (reference sequence). The germline V and J ends were trimmed by 0 bases and 1 base, with 7 bases remaining between them. The CDR3 DNA reads TGTGCCAGCAGCTTGGACACTGGCCAAGAGACCCAGTACTTC. Its translation: CASSLDTGQETQYF.

The chain is built from TRBV29-1 and TRBJ1-5, with D hard to call. Trimming took off 4 bases at V and 3 bases at J, with 7 bases between the two ends. The germline V gene encodes CDR1 SQVTM and CDR2 ANQGSEA. The CDR3 totals 12 residues. The CDR3 spells CSVVQNNQPQHF. In nucleotides, the CDR3 is TGCAGCGTTGTACAGAACAATCAGCCCCAGCATTTT.

This chain joins TRBV6-5 and TRBJ2-5; D tentatively reads TRBD1 or TRBD2 (5 bases each). This CDR3 has 13 residues. V shed 1 base and J shed 5 bases, with 8 bases lying between them. Germline CDR1 and CDR2: MNHEY and SVGAGI. CDR3 in amino acids: CASSYWGGETQYF. CDR3 in DNA: TGTGCCAGCAGTTACTGGGGCGGGGAGACCCAGTACTTC.

The gene calls are TRBV6-6 and TRBJ1-1; TRBD1 matches 7 bases. V dropped 4 bases and J dropped 4; count of bases not matched to a gene: 6. The CDR3 contains 14 residues. Germline-derived CDR1 and CDR2 are MNHNY and SVGAGI (reference sequence). This CDR3 reads CASSLQGSGTEAFF. DNA for the CDR3: TGTGCCAGCAGTTTACAGGGGTCGGGCACTGAAGCTTTCTTT.

This chain connects TRBV11-2 to TRBJ1-3; D ambiguous. V lost 2 bases and J lost 8, with 4 bases in between. This CDR3 comprises 11 residues. The germline gives CDR1 SGHAT, CDR2 FQNNGV. CDR3 in amino acids: CASSLSDTIYF. Written as DNA, the CDR3 is TGTGCCAGCAGCTTATCTGACACCATATATTTT.

The rearrangement links TRBV7-6 to TRBJ2-3, with D unclear. CDR1 is SGHVS, CDR2 FNYEAQ, per germline. The germline V and J ends were trimmed by 5 bases and 2 bases, with 5 bases remaining between them. The CDR3 has 12 amino acids. CDR3 bases: TGTGCCAGCAGCCGGGTCACAGATACGCAGTATTTT. This sequence encodes CASSRVTDTQYF. Full variable domain (remainder filled in from reference TRBV7-6 and TRBJ2-3): GAGVSQSPRYKVTKRGQDVALRCDPISGHVSLYWYRQALGQGPEFLTYFNYEAQQDKSGLPNDRFSAERPEGSISTLTIQRTEQRDSAMYRCASSRVTDTQYFGPGTRLTVL.

This chain uses TRBV5-1 with TRBJ2-3; D perhaps matches TRBD2 (6 bases). Trimming took 4 bases from V and 1 from J, leaving 16 bases between them. From germline, CDR1 is SGHRS and CDR2 YFSETQ. This CDR3 comprises 16 residues. The CDR3: CASSDGLLGGTDTQYF. CDR3 DNA sequence: TGCGCCAGCAGCGATGGACTACTGGGGGGCACAGATACGCAGTATTTT.

The chain employs TRBV4-1 and TRBJ1-3; D remains unclear. Trimming left V 3 bases short and J 1 base short, with 16 bases between. The CDR3 totals 17 residues. Germline CDR1 and CDR2: MGHRA and YSYEKL. CDR3 DNA: TGCGCCAGCAGCCAGGGCCAAGGGATCCTGTCTGGAAACACCATATATTTT. This encodes CASSQGQGILSGNTIYF.

The V and J genes are TRBV4-3 and TRBJ1-1; D is ambiguous. The V end was cut by 0 bases, the J end by 1 base, with 15 bases between. The CDR3 extends over 17 amino acids. Per the germline V gene, CDR1 is LGHNA and CDR2 is YSLEER. The CDR3 is CASSQDRLAVQNTEAFF. The CDR3 bases are TGCGCCAGCAGCCAAGATCGGCTAGCCGTCCAGAACACTGAAGCTTTCTTT.

This chain links TRBV2 with TRBJ2-5; 7 bases are shared with TRBD1. The CDR3 contains 13 residues. Germline V gene sequence: CDR1 SNHLY, CDR2 FYNNEI. The trim removed 5 bases at V and 3 bases at J, leaving 3 bases unmatched. CDR3 amino acids: CASSWTGEETQYF. The CDR3 coding sequence is TGTGCCAGCAGTTGGACAGGAGAAGAGACCCAGTACTTC.

The chain uses TRBV29-1 and TRBJ2-3; 11 bases are shared with TRBD2. The CDR3 has 15 amino acids. The V segment lost 5 bases and the J segment 2 bases; nucleotides outside the gene matches: 6. CDR1 is SQVTM and CDR2 is ANQGSEA in the germline V gene. CDR3 sequence: CSVRLAGGFTDTQYF. CDR3 sequence (DNA): TGCAGCGTTCGCCTAGCGGGGGGATTCACAGATACGCAGTATTTT.

J is TRBJ1-1 and V is TRBV5-1; D is undetermined. There are 11 residues in the CDR3. In germline, CDR1 is SGHRS, CDR2 YFSETQ. Trimming removed 1 base at V and 2 bases at J, with 0 bases between. The CDR3 region is CASSLNTEAFF. CDR3 bases: TGCGCCAGCAGCTTGAACACTGAAGCTTTCTTT.

The chain couples TRBV19 to TRBJ2-1; D possibly uses TRBD1 or TRBD2 (5 bases each). V gave up 6 bases and J gave up 5 bases, with 14 bases separating them. CDR3 size: 14 residues. CDR1 is LNHDA, CDR2 SQIVND, per germline (reference sequence). The CDR3 region is CASSPMRDDNEQFF. The CDR3 DNA sequence: TGTGCCAGTAGCCCCATGAGGGACGACAATGAGCAGTTCTTC.

The chain uses TRBV7-8 and TRBJ1-2; unclear D gene. Trimming took off 4 bases at V and 3 bases at J, with 12 bases between the two ends. The CDR3 extends over 14 amino acids. Germline V gives CDR1 SGHVS, CDR2 FQNEAQ. CDR3 loop: CASSSLQGHYGYTF. CDR3 nucleotide sequence: TGTGCCAGCAGCTCCCTACAAGGCCACTATGGCTACACCTTC.

This clone was seen a few times. This chain uses TRBV29-1 with TRBJ1-1; the D is unclear. Looked up from germline, CDR1 is SQVTM and CDR2 is ANQGSEA. V gave up 4 bases and J gave up 1 base, with 4 bases separating them. The CDR3 contains 11 residues. CDR3 nucleotide sequence: TGCAGCGTTGTTGGGAACACTGAAGCTTTCTTT. Translated: CSVVGNTEAFF. Based on the CDR3 plus reference TRBV29-1 and TRBJ1-1, the full variable domain is SAVISQKPSRDICQRGTSLTIQCQVDSQVTMMFWYRQQPGQSLTLIATANQGSEATYESGFVIDKFPISRPNLTFSTLTVSNMSPEDSSIYLCSVVGNTEAFFGQGTRLTVV.

V and J are TRBV4-3 and TRBJ2-7; TRBD2 matches at 9 bases. This CDR3 comprises 18 residues. Germline CDR1 is LGHNA and CDR2 is YSLEER. Unmatched junction bases numbered 12, after V lost 3 bases and J lost 0 bases. The CDR3 sequence: CASSHQGPGAGGSYEQYF. The CDR3 bases are TGCGCCAGCAGCCATCAAGGCCCAGGAGCGGGGGGCTCCTACGAGCAGTACTTC.